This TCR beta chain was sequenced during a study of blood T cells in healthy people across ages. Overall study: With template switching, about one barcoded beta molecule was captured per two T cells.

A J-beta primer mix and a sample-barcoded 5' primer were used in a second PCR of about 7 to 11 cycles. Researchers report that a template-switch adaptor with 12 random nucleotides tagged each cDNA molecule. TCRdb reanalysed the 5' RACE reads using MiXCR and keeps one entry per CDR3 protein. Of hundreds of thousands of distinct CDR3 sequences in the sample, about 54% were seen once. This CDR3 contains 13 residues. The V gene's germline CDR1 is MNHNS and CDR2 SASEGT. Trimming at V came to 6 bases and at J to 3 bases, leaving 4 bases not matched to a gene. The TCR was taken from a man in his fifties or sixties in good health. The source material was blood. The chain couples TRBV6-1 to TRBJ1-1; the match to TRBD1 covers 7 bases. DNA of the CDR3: TGTGCCAGCAGCGGAGACAGGGACACTGAAGCTTTCTTT. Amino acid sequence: CASSGDRDTEAFF.